The sequence of this T cell receptor beta chain was determined in a study of cytomegalovirus exposure and HLA in healthy donors. The germline CDR1 and CDR2 sequences are SEHNR and FQNEAQ (reference sequence). V was clipped by 6 bases and J by 2 bases, with 16 bases between them. The CDR3 spans 16 residues. Vbeta (60) and Jbeta (13) primers were used in the PCR. Generated by immunoSEQ multiplex PCR, the TCRdb table keeps only in-frame clones and is missing some. The table lists tens of thousands of clones, roughly nine tenths of them singletons. The clonotype was recovered from a woman in her 40s in good health and CMV-seropositive. The chain employs TRBV7-9 and TRBJ1-4; the D gene is possibly TRBD1 (6 bases). Sequencing input: PBMCs. CDR3 in amino acids: CASSIRGGITNEKLFF. As DNA, the CDR3 is TGTGCCAGCAGTATCAGAGGGGGTATCACTAATGAAAAACTGTTTTTT.